A selection of T cell receptor beta chains follows, all from one sample in a study of shared clonotypes between healthy human individuals. Repertoires were generated with immunoSEQ multiplex PCR, while TCRdb's copy carries only in-frame clones and drops some. Seen here are under 2,500,000 clones, roughly 95% observed once, and the top ten hold 0.1% to 0.15%. Sequenced sample: naive CD4+ T cells sorted from blood. The source of these receptors is a man between 18 and 29 years old in good health. The CDR3 runs from the conserved cysteine through the conserved F or W. Each record gives: CDR3 DNA, CDR3 protein, D gene, clone size, J gene, V gene. D genes are given only for firm matches. The size entry is marked missing in some rows and otherwise reads once, few, many or a size class.

TGTGCCAGCAGGCCCAACGGGGGTTCACCCCTCCACTTT CASRPNGGSPLHF - few TRBJ1-6 TRBV28
TGCGCCAGCAGCTTGGCTACGCGGGAGGGCACAGATACGCAGTATTTT CASSLATREGTDTQYF TRBD2 - TRBJ2-3 TRBV5-1
TGCAGCGTTCGGGGAACCTACGAGCAGTACTTC CSVRGTYEQYF - - TRBJ2-7 TRBV29-1
TGTGCCAGCAGTATTCCCGGGCCTTATGGCTACACCTTC CASSIPGPYGYTF - - TRBJ1-2 TRBV28
TGTGCCAGCGGATTAGAGATTAGCAATCAGCCCCAGCATTTT CASGLEISNQPQHF - - TRBJ1-5 TRBV6-6
TGTGCCAGCAGTTCCCGGGACGTCCGAATCGGTGAAAAACTGTTTTTT CASSSRDVRIGEKLFF - - TRBJ1-4 TRBV27
TGTGCCAGTACCTTAGCATTTCCAGCCGGGGAGCTGTTTTTT CASTLAFPAGELFF - - TRBJ2-2 TRBV19
TGTGCCAGTCGGACAGGGGGCGAGTATGGCTACACCTTC CASRTGGEYGYTF TRBD1 - TRBJ1-2 TRBV6-1
TGTGCCAGCAGCCCCTCCTACTATGGCTACACCTTC CASSPSYYGYTF - - TRBJ1-2 TRBV28
TGTGCCAGCAGCTTACTGGGCAGCTCTAGCACAGATACGCAGTATTTT CASSLLGSSSTDTQYF - - TRBJ2-3 TRBV7-2
TGTGCCAGCAGTGAAGCCCTGACTGGCTACACCTTC CASSEALTGYTF - - TRBJ1-2 TRBV6-1
TGTGCCAGCAGTTACTCTGCAGGGGTGAACACTGAAGCTTTCTTT CASSYSAGVNTEAFF - - TRBJ1-1 TRBV6-5
TGTGCCAGCAGTGAACTGGAACAGTATAATGAAAAACTGTTTTTT CASSELEQYNEKLFF - - TRBJ1-4 TRBV6-1
TGTGCCAGCTCGCCCCTGCAATCCGCAGACACTGAAGCTTTCTTT CASSPLQSADTEAFF - - TRBJ1-1 TRBV18
TGTGCCAGCTCAACCGACTCTGGAAACACCATATATTTT CASSTDSGNTIYF - - TRBJ1-3 TRBV18
TGCAGCGTTGAGCGGGAGCGGGGACCCCAGTACTTC CSVERERGPQYF TRBD2 - TRBJ2-5 TRBV29-1
TGCGCCAGCAGTGAGTCGATAGACGCACCCGAGCAGTACTTC CASSESIDAPEQYF - - TRBJ2-7 TRBV10-1
TGTGCCAGTACCCCGACAGGGAAGGCTTCAGAGCAGTACTTC CASTPTGKASEQYF TRBD1 - TRBJ2-7 TRBV19